The entry below describes one T cell receptor beta chain. Its target antigen remains unknown. No much larger clone is present one base from it, and per-base qualities are unavailable. TCR beta CDR3 regions were amplified from RNA transcripts. A first-round RT-PCR of the TCR CDR3 used the HTBI primer set with the Qiagen OneStep RT-PCR kit. Libraries were constructed in a second round of multiplex PCR, after which size selection and purification were carried out. Sequencing of the libraries was done on an Illumina HiSeq2000 using paired-end 100 bp reads. The source study handled its data this way. SOAPnuke was used to process the raw data, with reads discarded if the reads contained adapters or uncalled bases, had a mean Phred below 15, or lacked an exact constant-primer or identifier match. COPE v1.2.5 was used to merge high-quality paired reads, and clonotypes were defined as unique nucleotide sequences. MiTCR v1.1 was used to align the clonotypes against IMGT TRBV, TRBD and TRBJ reference segments. Analysis was restricted to V-J combinations with a frequency above 0.0001, which covered roughly 99% of repertoires. The TCS score was defined as the ratio of F50 (clonal expansion) to E x V (chaos), calculated using BLOSUM62-based TCRdist between CDR3 peptides within each V-J. Welch's t-statistics and random forest reduced 450 to 600 V-J features to some 14, which were used in a naive Bayes classifier (R e1071). Using fastp trimming at Q25 and MiXCR clonotype assembly, TCRdb reanalyzed the public sequencing data and kept in-frame beta chains. Merged by CDR3 protein, the rows form single entries marked with the most common genes and DNA. The V and J calls come from TCRdb's annotation, not from the publication. The sample yields around 290,000 distinct CDR3 sequences; 13% were counted once. Together, the top ten hold more than 7.5% of the sample.

This sample stems from a study of T cells in Graves' hyperthyroidism and ophthalmopathy (dated by TCRdb to between 2018 and 2020). For the study in its entirety: Peripheral blood samples were taken at initial diagnosis, before any treatment was given. TCR V-J signatures able to tell the groups apart were searched for in a discovery cohort of 90 to 100 patients, of whom around 42 had Graves' ophthalmopathy and 55 to 60 had stable Graves' hyperthyroidism. Whether ophthalmopathy could be predicted prospectively was tested in an independent validation cohort made up of about 18 hyperthyroidism patients plus 17 patients who later progressed to ophthalmopathy. The roughly 90 discovery patients were divided at random into training and test sets in a 7:3 ratio. The study also compared thyroid tissue and blood T-cell repertoires from 5 to 7 Graves' hyperthyroidism patients. Once sampling was done, hyperthyroidism patients were given methimazole at a starting dose of 30 mg daily, whereas ophthalmopathy patients were given high-dose intravenous methylprednisolone. TCR Vbeta CDR3 sequencing of 120 to 150 peripheral blood samples (roughly 41 ophthalmopathy, 75 or so hyperthyroidism and approximately 17 progressor patients) is reported in the paper.

The germline V gene sets CDR1 to SGHAT and CDR2 to FQNNGV. From the cysteine through the phenylalanine, the CDR3 covers 19 amino acids. CDR3 DNA is the only sequence kept; it has 57 bases, read in frame from the first base. V and J lose 1 base and 7 bases, and a span of 28 bases separates them. What the study reported, not specific to this receptor: Ophthalmopathy was separated from stable hyperthyroidism by a 13 V-J signature model, with 87.88% sensitivity and about 81% specificity obtained in cross-validation and 80%/75% obtained in testing. Sample size was not statistically predetermined, and blinding of investigators to group allocation was not performed. Most expanded thyroid clonotypes (frequency above 0.001) were also detected in blood, suggesting blood repertoires may reflect thyroid immune responses. In validation, the model predicted progression to ophthalmopathy with 55% to 71% sensitivity and around 72% specificity, a median of about 6 months before onset.

The hyperthyroidism patients were between 18 and 65 years old and newly diagnosed, with a disease duration of less than 2 months. The study excluded patients with uncontrolled infections, other autoimmune diseases, pregnancy or lactation. Clinical symptoms, serum thyroxine and TRAb, thyroid ultrasound, and orbital computed tomography formed the basis for the diagnoses. Blood from progressor patients was drawn when they were first diagnosed with hyperthyroidism, before any ophthalmopathy symptoms appeared. PBMCs were isolated from more than 9 ml of fresh peripheral blood by Ficoll-Paque density gradient centrifugation. Progressor patients were first diagnosed with Graves' hyperthyroidism and then developed ophthalmopathy during follow-up. Trizol reagent was used to extract total RNA, and RNA quality was then checked on an Agilent 2100 Bioanalyzer.

This receptor was obtained from a woman aged 30 to 39 with Graves' hyperthyroidism that later progressed to Graves' ophthalmopathy. This receptor chain uses TRBV11-2 and TRBJ2-5; the D segment might be TRBD1 or TRBD2, since each matches 5 bases. The sequenced sample consisted of blood. The DNA is TGTGCCAGCAGCTTAGGATCCGGACCTCTGGGACGGGATGGAGTGACCCAGTACTTC. Its protein is CASSLGSGPLGRDGVTQYF.